This note documents a single TCR beta chain sequence. Its matching antigen is unknown. This record comes from a study of cytomegalovirus exposure and HLA in healthy donors. General study results and limits: Sequencing likely caused a cluster of highly shared sequence variants. Three chains tied to CMV proved CMV antigen-specific in vitro. When analyzed later, a missense DCLRE1C variant was found to be linked to TCR beta V- and J-gene trimming.

PCR used 60 Vbeta primers and 13 Jbeta primers. Libraries were prepared by immunoSEQ multiplex PCR; TCRdb keeps only in-frame clonotypes and omits some of them. Of roughly 130,000 clones detected, around 70% appear once; the ten largest clones hold 2.9%. This CDR3 comprises 13 residues. CDR1 is SEHNR and CDR2 is FQNEAQ in the germline V gene (reference sequence). Trimming cost V 8 bases and J 1 base, with 11 bases left between them. The sample taken for sequencing was PBMCs. The V call is TRBV7-9, the J call TRBJ1-1; D possibly corresponds to TRBD1 (5 bases). This TCR derives from a human donor in good health. The CDR3 DNA follows: TGTGCCAGCTTTGCCAGGGCGAACACTGAAGCTTTCTTT. Its translation is CASFARANTEAFF.